This TCR beta chain was found in a study of blood T cell repertoires in COVID-19. Study summary: Both acute and convalescent COVID-19 samples were obtained from the United States, Italy and Spain. From T cells, B-cell-depleted T cells, or PBMCs came the material, which was cDNA or gDNA.

This clone occurred once. In germline, CDR1 is LGHDT, CDR2 YNNKEL (reference sequence). V gave up 0 bases and J gave up 6 bases, with 8 bases separating them. The CDR3 covers 13 residues. Original methodology: Researchers report that nucleated cell counts were estimated from reference gene primer amplification. Data came from immunoSEQ multiplex PCR; TCRdb stores just in-frame clones and leaves some out. For V, J and clone size, that table is used; D and trimming come from the DNA. The sample consists of some 250,000 clones, roughly 84% of them appearing once. The sequenced material came from peripheral blood. V gene TRBV3-1 (or the pseudogene TRBV3-2) combines with J gene TRBJ1-2; TRBD1 might be the D (5 bases). This receptor was obtained from a woman in her late teens or twenties with acute or convalescent COVID-19. In nucleotides, the CDR3 is TGTGCCAGCAGCCAAGAGGGGGGACATGGCTACACCTTC. Protein: CASSQEGGHGYTF.